Given below is one TCR beta chain in context. The antigen remains undetermined. The source of the sample is a study of cytomegalovirus exposure and HLA in healthy donors. Findings of the study overall: A later analysis by the authors found several of the most significant clusters apparently linked to common viral pathogens. Previously analyzed data showed that most TCR beta V segments were productive at a frequency of about 90% or about 30%.

Use of 60 Vbeta and 13 Jbeta primers characterized the PCR. TCRdb's copy holds only in-frame clones and misses some; the assay was immunoSEQ multiplex PCR. Counted here are some 110,000 clones, roughly 70% occurring once; the ten biggest clones make up nearly 0.9%. The germline CDR1 and CDR2 sequences are SGHTA and FQGTGA. This CDR3 has 13 residues. Trimming took off 5 bases at V and 6 bases at J, with 12 bases between the two ends. Sequencing was performed on PBMCs. This rearrangement joins TRBV7-3 to TRBJ2-3, with a weak D call TRBD2 (5 bases). This TCR was recovered from a woman younger than 45 in good health and CMV-seronegative. CDR3 nucleotide sequence: TGTGCCAGCAGCAACGGACCGGGGGATACGCAGTATTTT. Translated, it gives CASSNGPGDTQYF.